Below are 20 T cell receptor beta chains sequenced from a single sample in a study of T cell responses to AZD1222 COVID-19 vaccine. Generated by immunoSEQ multiplex PCR, the TCRdb table keeps only in-frame clones and is missing some. The repertoire holds 100,000 or so clones, with about 87% as singletons. The sample consisted of peripheral blood, taken on day 0 of AZD1222 vaccination. The origin of the receptors is an adult in good health.

The chain has TRBV4-1 and TRBJ1-2, with D tentatively TRBD1 (5 bases). Looked up from germline, CDR1 is MGHRA and CDR2 is YSYEKL. The CDR3 runs 14 residues. Trimming left V 1 base short and J 3 bases short, with 9 bases between. The CDR3 nucleotides read TGCGCCAGCAGCCAAGGCATGACAGACTATGGCTACACCTTC. Amino acids: CASSQGMTDYGYTF.

The CDR3 DNA reads as TGTGCCAGCAGTTACTCGGTGCGCATCGACGAGCAGTACTTC. Residues: CASSYSVRIDEQYF. The chain employs TRBV6-6 and TRBJ2-7; unclear D gene. Germline V gene lookup returns CDR1 MNHNY and CDR2 SVGAGI (reference sequence). Trimming shortened V by 0 bases and J by 5 bases, and 11 bases separated the two germline ends. The CDR3 is 14 residues long.

The rearrangement joins TRBV2 to TRBJ2-1; no clear D gene. Trimming left V 4 bases short and J 2 bases short, with 15 bases between. The germline V gene has CDR1 SNHLY and CDR2 FYNNEI. The CDR3 has 16 amino acids. For the CDR3, the DNA is TGTGCCAGCAGTGCCAGACGGAACCGGGCCTACAATGAGCAGTTCTTC. This translates into CASSARRNRAYNEQFF.

This clone appeared once. The CDR3, as DNA: TGCAGCGCACCTCGATCGGGCAGGAGGGATGAGCAGTTCTTC. Protein product: CSAPRSGRRDEQFF. V is TRBV29-1 and J is TRBJ2-1; D may be TRBD2 (6 bases). CDR3 size: 14 residues. The V end lost 7 bases, the J end lost 8 bases, and 21 bases lay between the germline ends. Germline loops: CDR1 SQVTM, CDR2 ANQGSEA.

This sequence joins TRBV2 and TRBJ1-2, with D maybe TRBD1 (6 bases). V was pared by 2 bases and J by 7 bases, with 14 bases between. CDR3 length: 14 residues. Germline loops: CDR1 SNHLY, CDR2 FYNNEI. CDR3 coding DNA: TGTGCCAGCAGTGAACGCCAGGGGCGTGGTGGCTACACCTTC. Translating it yields CASSERQGRGGYTF.

A few counts support this clone. V gene TRBV18 combines with J gene TRBJ1-2; 9 positions agree with TRBD1. The CDR3 extends over 16 amino acids. Germline trimming cut 6 bases from V and 4 bases from J; bases unmatched to any gene: 12. Germline assignment: CDR1 KGHSH and CDR2 LQKENI. As DNA, the CDR3 is TGTGCCAGCTCTCTCCTCGAGGGACAGGGAATCTATGGCTACACCTTC. Protein sequence: CASSLLEGQGIYGYTF.

CDR3 in amino acids: CASSSETGVDTQYF. CDR3 in DNA: TGTGCCAGCAGCTCCGAGACGGGGGTAGATACGCAGTATTTT. The chain couples TRBV7-3 to TRBJ2-3; a possible D gene is TRBD2 (6 bases). This CDR3 region has 14 residues. Germline-derived CDR1 and CDR2 are SGHTA and FQGTGA. V lost 4 bases, J lost 5 bases, and 13 bases lay in between.

The chain employs TRBV10-3 and TRBJ2-2; 9 bases line up with TRBD2. CDR3 size: 14 residues. Germline CDR1 and CDR2: ENHRY and SYGVKD. The J segment lost 10 bases and the V segment lost 6 bases, leaving 9 bases of the junction unmatched. The chain's CDR3 is CAISPNSGRKELFF. In DNA form, the CDR3 reads TGTGCCATCAGCCCCAACAGCGGGAGGAAGGAGCTGTTTTTT.

This chain connects TRBV6-5 to TRBJ2-7; tentative D call: TRBD2 (5 bases). Per the germline V gene, CDR1 is MNHEY and CDR2 is SVGAGI. Trimming pared 6 bases from V and 3 bases from J, leaving 9 bases between. The CDR3 spans 12 residues. The CDR3 nucleotides read TGTGCCAGCAGGGACGGGAACTACGAGCAGTACTTC. Its translation is CASRDGNYEQYF.

V is TRBV30 and J is TRBJ2-1, with D perhaps given as TRBD1 or TRBD2 (5 bases each). From germline, CDR1 is GTSNPN and CDR2 SVGIG (reference sequence). With 4 bases removed from V and 3 bases from J, the gap between germline ends came to 10 bases. The length of the CDR3 is 13 residues. The CDR3 loop reads CAWTRDDYNEQFF. The CDR3 bases are TGTGCCTGGACCCGGGACGACTACAATGAGCAGTTCTTC.

This chain joins TRBV28 and TRBJ2-7; a weak D match, TRBD1 (5 bases). Germline CDR1 is MDHEN and CDR2 is SYDVKM. The CDR3 is made up of 16 amino acids. V was pared by 5 bases and J by 3 bases, with 20 bases between. Here the CDR3 DNA reads TGTGCCAGCAGTCTGCGGTCTCTAAGGCAGGGCTACGAGCAGTACTTC. As protein: CASSLRSLRQGYEQYF.

The chain uses TRBV7-2 and TRBJ2-1; D uncertain. From germline, CDR1 is SGHTA and CDR2 FQGNSA. V dropped 6 bases and J dropped 6 bases, with 3 bases sitting between them. This CDR3 region has 10 residues. The CDR3 is CASSINEQFF. As DNA, the CDR3 is TGTGCCAGCAGTATCAATGAGCAGTTCTTC. Filled out from reference TRBV7-2 and TRBJ2-1, the complete variable domain reads GAGVSQSPSNKVTEKGKDVELRCDPISGHTALYWYRQSLGQGLEFLIYFQGNSAPDKSGLPSDRFSAERTGGSVSTLTIQRTQQEDSAVYLCASSINEQFFGPGTRLTVL.

This chain uses TRBV5-5 with TRBJ2-6; unclear D gene. There are 15 residues in the CDR3. Trimming removed 3 bases at V and 3 bases at J, with 10 bases between. Germline V lookup: CDR1 SGHKS, CDR2 YYEKEE (reference sequence). DNA for the CDR3: TGTGCCAGCAGCTCGCGTATAGTTGGGGCCAACGTCCTGACTTTC. Translation gives CASSSRIVGANVLTF.

The V and J genes are TRBV11-2 and TRBJ2-7; possible D gene TRBD1, 6 bases. Germline CDR1 is SGHAT and CDR2 is FQNNGV. This CDR3 is 13 amino acids long. Trimming left V 4 bases short and J 5 bases short, with 12 bases between. The CDR3 sequence: CASSSNRVHEQYF. Here the CDR3 DNA reads TGTGCCAGCAGCTCCAACAGGGTCCACGAGCAGTACTTC.

The gene calls are TRBV4-2 and TRBJ1-3; D unclear. Germline assignment: CDR1 LGHNA and CDR2 YNFKEQ. The CDR3 is 18 residues long. V was trimmed by 0 bases and J by 0 bases, leaving 15 bases between them. CDR3 loop: CASSQEAGYRYSGNTIYF. The CDR3 DNA is TGTGCCAGCAGCCAAGAGGCGGGGTATCGATACTCTGGAAACACCATATATTTT.

The rearrangement uses TRBV27 and TRBJ2-1; D not certain. V was pared by 5 bases and J by 4 bases, with 3 bases between. This CDR3 spans 11 amino acids. CDR1 is MNHEY, CDR2 SMNVEV, per germline (reference sequence). The CDR3 is CASSRYNEQFF. Here the CDR3 DNA reads TGTGCCAGCAGTCGATACAATGAGCAGTTCTTC.

The chain has TRBV6-2 or TRBV6-3 and TRBJ2-1; 10 bases match TRBD2. After removal of 0 bases from V and 6 bases from J, the junction contained 17 bases not matched to a gene. This CDR3 region has 20 residues. Germline CDR1 MNHEY, CDR2 SVGEGT. CDR3 DNA: TGTGCCAGCAGTTACTCGACGGCTAGCGGGAGTGGGGTAGGTTCCAATGAGCAGTTCTTC. Its protein is CASSYSTASGSGVGSNEQFF.

The rearrangement uses TRBV5-1 and TRBJ2-5, with 7 bases matching TRBD1. CDR3 length: 14 residues. The germline V gene has CDR1 SGHRS and CDR2 YFSETQ. V gave up 1 base and J gave up 4 bases; unmatched junction bases: 4. The CDR3: CASSLTAGGETQYF. The CDR3 coding sequence is TGCGCCAGCAGCTTGACGGCAGGGGGAGAGACCCAGTACTTC. The full variable domain, its missing parts supplied by reference TRBV5-1 and TRBJ2-5, is KAGVTQTPRYLIKTRGQQVTLSCSPISGHRSVSWYQQTPGQGLQFLFEYFSETQRNKGNFPGRFSGRQFSNSRSEMNVSTLELGDSALYLCASSLTAGGETQYFGPGTRLLVL.

The V gene is TRBV5-4, the J gene TRBJ2-7, with TRBD1 matching over 7 bases. CDR1 is SGHNT, CDR2 YYREEE, per germline (reference sequence). This CDR3 is built from 14 residues. V lost 3 bases to trimming and J lost 0 bases; unmatched junction nucleotides: 3. CDR3 loop: CASSSGQSSYEQYF. The CDR3 bases are TGTGCCAGCAGCTCGGGACAGAGCTCCTACGAGCAGTACTTC.

Concerning this clone itself: Germline is not matched at one junction end, which may reflect a read error. This chain links TRBV10-3 with TRBJ2-2; D unresolved. From germline, CDR1 is ENHRY and CDR2 SYGVKD. The CDR3 length is 17 residues. The CDR3 nucleotides are TGTGCCATCAGTGAGTCCTTGGGATGGGCGGCCACCCGGGAGCTGTTTTTT. As protein: CAISESLGWAATRELFF.